These 13 T cell receptor beta chains were sequenced from one sample in a study of cytomegalovirus exposure and HLA in healthy donors. Primers: 60 Vbeta forward and 13 Jbeta reverse. Profiling relied on immunoSEQ multiplex PCR, and the TCRdb table lists in-frame clones only, not all of them. The sample yields approximately 170,000 clones, around 77% seen once. Sequenced sample: PBMCs. The receptors come from a man in his forties or fifties in good health and CMV-seronegative.

In its sample, this clone was seen a few times. The V and J genes are TRBV6-5 and TRBJ2-4, with D possibly matching TRBD2 (5 bases). This CDR3 has 16 residues. Germline CDR1 and CDR2: MNHEY and SVGAGI. V shed 4 bases and J shed 0 bases, with 13 bases lying between them. CDR3 amino acids: CASSFRTGLAKNIQYF. In nucleotides, the CDR3 is TGTGCCAGCAGTTTCCGGACTGGTCTAGCCAAAAACATTCAGTACTTC.

The chain carries TRBV27 and TRBJ1-1; D remains ambiguous. This CDR3 comprises 14 residues. From germline, CDR1 is MNHEY and CDR2 SMNVEV (reference sequence). Trimming stripped 1 base from V and 5 bases from J, with 11 bases between. Here the CDR3 DNA reads TGTGCCAGCAGTTTATTAGGTCCGGGGACTGAAGCTTTCTTT. Translating it yields CASSLLGPGTEAFF.

V is TRBV6-5 and J is TRBJ1-1; D gene uncertain. This CDR3 is built from 16 residues. The germline V gene encodes CDR1 MNHEY and CDR2 SVGAGI. The germline V and J ends were trimmed by 3 bases and 1 base, with 15 bases remaining between them. The CDR3 here is CASSYLRRRKNTEAFF. CDR3 DNA: TGTGCCAGCAGTTATTTGAGGAGGAGGAAGAACACTGAAGCTTTCTTT.

The chain couples TRBV28 to TRBJ2-1, with D possibly being TRBD2 (5 bases). There are 14 residues in the CDR3. From germline, CDR1 is MDHEN and CDR2 SYDVKM. V was trimmed by 6 bases and J by 7 bases, leaving 16 bases between them. The CDR3, as DNA: TGTGCCAGCAGCCTGGGGTCCCGAGGGAATGAGCAGTTCTTC. Protein product: CASSLGSRGNEQFF.

The chain carries TRBV5-6 and TRBJ2-5; 7 bases line up with TRBD2. Germline V lookup: CDR1 SGHDT, CDR2 YYEEEE. V dropped 0 bases and J dropped 3; count of bases not matched to a gene: 5. The CDR3 length is 15 residues. The CDR3 DNA is TGTGCCAGCAGCTTGGGTAGGCTAGCGGAAGAGACCCAGTACTTC. Translation gives CASSLGRLAEETQYF.

The rearrangement joins TRBV30 to TRBJ1-6; TRBD1 might be the D (6 bases). V was pared by 4 bases and J by 0 bases, with 16 bases between. CDR3 length: 17 amino acids. Per the germline V gene, CDR1 is GTSNPN and CDR2 is SVGIG (reference sequence). The CDR3 DNA reads as TGTGCCTGGAAACAGGGATGGACGAGCTCCTATAATTCACCCCTCCACTTT. Its protein product is CAWKQGWTSSYNSPLHF.

This chain joins TRBV19 and TRBJ2-7; possibly TRBD1 for D (6 bases). Trimming left V 5 bases short and J 1 base short, with 18 bases between. Per germline, CDR1 LNHDA and CDR2 SQIVND (reference sequence). There are 16 residues in the CDR3. DNA of the CDR3: TGTGCCAGTAGTCGGGCAGGGGTCGCAGGATCCTACGAGCAGTACTTC. Translation gives CASSRAGVAGSYEQYF.

The rearrangement uses TRBV20-1 and TRBJ1-2, with a tentative D call TRBD1 (5 bases). Per germline, CDR1 DFQATT and CDR2 SNEGSKA (reference sequence). This CDR3 spans 9 amino acids. The V and J ends lost 7 bases and 7 bases respectively, with 7 bases between them. This CDR3 reads CSGGSGYTF. In DNA form, the CDR3 reads TGCAGTGGGGGCAGTGGCTACACCTTC.

This chain links TRBV5-1 with TRBJ1-5; D is unclear. V lost 2 bases, J lost 4 bases, and 7 bases lay in between. In germline, CDR1 is SGHRS, CDR2 YFSETQ. This CDR3 is built from 13 residues. The DNA of the CDR3 is TGCGCCAGCAGCTTCGGAGAAAATCAGCCCCAGCATTTT. Residues: CASSFGENQPQHF.

The chain couples TRBV7-2 to TRBJ2-7, with a weak D call TRBD2 (5 bases). The germline gives CDR1 SGHTA, CDR2 FQGNSA. The germline V and J ends were trimmed by 0 bases and 2 bases, with 8 bases remaining between them. The CDR3 loop spans 14 amino acids. DNA for the CDR3: TGTGCCAGCAGCTTAGCGGCGGGCCCCTACGAGCAGTACGTC. Encoded protein: CASSLAAGPYEQYV.

The rearrangement links TRBV28 to TRBJ2-7; tentatively, D is TRBD1 (5 bases). The CDR3 length is 13 residues. The V gene's germline CDR1 is MDHEN and CDR2 SYDVKM. Deletions cut 3 bases from V and 7 bases from J, with 13 bases between. In nucleotides, the CDR3 is TGTGCCAGCAGTTTTGTGGGGAAGGGGGAGCAGTACTTC. This translates into CASSFVGKGEQYF.

The J gene is TRBJ2-1, the V gene TRBV11-2, with 12 bases fitting TRBD2. CDR3 length: 16 residues. Germline V gives CDR1 SGHAT, CDR2 FQNNGV. The V and J ends lost 3 bases and 10 bases, in that order; junction bases with no gene match: 10. In DNA, the CDR3 is TGTGCCAGCAGCTTTCTAGCGGGAGGGCCAACAGGAGAGCAGTTCTTC. Translated: CASSFLAGGPTGEQFF.

This rearrangement joins TRBV2 to TRBJ1-5; D ambiguous. V gave up 7 bases and J gave up 0 bases, with 10 bases separating them. The V gene's germline CDR1 is SNHLY and CDR2 FYNNEI. CDR3 size: 14 residues. CDR3 amino acids: CASNTRNSNQPQHF. CDR3 bases: TGTGCCAGCAATACCAGGAATAGCAATCAGCCCCAGCATTTT.